The 17 T cell receptor beta chains given below trace back to one sample, sequenced in a study of T-cell reconstitution after alpha-beta-depleted transplantation in children. Researchers prepared the TCRbeta library using unique molecular identifiers, the study reports. One entry per CDR3 protein results from TCRdb running MiXCR on the PCR reads. The sample holds approximately 640,000 distinct CDR3 sequences, approximately 15% seen once. The material was PBMCs from the stem cell graft donor, obtained from the stem cell graft. These receptors were obtained from a human donor who donated a stem cell graft to a child with acute myeloid leukemia.

This chain joins TRBV29-1 and TRBJ2-2; D unclear. There are 13 residues in the CDR3. CDR1 and CDR2 from the germline V gene are SQVTM and ANQGSEA. Trimming shortened V by 4 bases and J by 1 base, and 7 bases separated the two germline ends. CDR3 coding DNA: TGCAGCGTTGGCCATCAGAACACCGGGGAGCTGTTTTTT. It translates to CSVGHQNTGELFF.

The rearrangement joins TRBV24-1 to TRBJ1-1, with D hard to call. Germline V gene lookup returns CDR1 KGHDR and CDR2 SFDVKD. The CDR3 contains 15 residues. Trimming cost V 7 bases and J 0 bases, with 14 bases left between them. The CDR3 here is CATSRSGAMNTEAFF. CDR3 nucleotides: TGTGCCACCAGCCGGAGCGGTGCGATGAACACTGAAGCTTTCTTT.

This clonotype was recorded many times. V and J are TRBV20-1 and TRBJ1-5; a possible D gene is TRBD1 (6 bases). V lost 3 bases, J lost 3 bases, and 12 bases lay in between. CDR3 length: 14 residues. The germline CDR1 and CDR2 sequences are DFQATT and SNEGSKA (reference sequence). The CDR3 here is CSARIRGYNQPQHF. The CDR3 region has the DNA TGCAGTGCTAGGATCAGGGGCTACAATCAGCCCCAGCATTTT.

In this sample, this clonotype turned up a few times. The V and J genes are TRBV5-1 and TRBJ2-2; D is undetermined. Germline values: CDR1 SGHRS, CDR2 YFSETQ. The length of the CDR3 is 14 residues. Trimming removed 1 base from V and 3 bases from J, with 7 bases in between. As DNA, the CDR3 is TGCGCCAGCAGCTTGAGGGAATACACCGGGGAGCTGTTTTTT. It codes for CASSLREYTGELFF.

This clonotype occurred many times. The chain joins TRBV29-1 to TRBJ2-1, with a weak D call TRBD1 (6 bases). In germline, CDR1 is SQVTM, CDR2 ANQGSEA. The CDR3 length is 17 residues. The V end lost 7 bases, the J end lost 6 bases, and 28 bases lay between the germline ends. CDR3 amino acids: CSAAPGDKSPNSNEQFF. In DNA, the CDR3 is TGCAGCGCTGCCCCAGGGGACAAATCCCCGAACTCCAATGAGCAGTTCTTC.

This clonotype was recorded many times. The V and J genes are TRBV29-1 and TRBJ1-1; 9 bases match TRBD1. Germline trimming cut 5 bases from V and 1 base from J; bases unmatched to any gene: 8. This CDR3 region has 15 residues. Germline lookup yields CDR1 SQVTM and CDR2 ANQGSEA. In DNA form, the CDR3 reads TGCAGCGTTAGGGGGGACAGGGAATCGAACACTGAAGCTTTCTTT. Its protein is CSVRGDRESNTEAFF.

This chain joins TRBV21-1 and TRBJ2-4; TRBD1 reflects the table's D call only, with no check against the DNA. TRBV21-1 is listed as a pseudogene. The CDR3 totals 14 residues. CDR3 in DNA: TGTGCCAGCAGCAACGCAGGGGGCAGGAACATTCAGTACTTC. It yields the protein CASSNAGGRNIQYF.

Many counts were recorded for this clonotype. The V gene is TRBV28, the J gene TRBJ2-6; D unresolved. V lost 5 bases and J 3 bases, leaving 5 bases between the germline ends. The germline V gene has CDR1 MDHEN and CDR2 SYDVKM. The CDR3 spans 13 residues. The CDR3 reads CASSLDGANVLTF. The DNA for the CDR3 is TGTGCCAGCAGTCTGGATGGGGCCAACGTCCTGACTTTC.

This clonotype was detected many times. This chain connects TRBV12-3 or TRBV12-4 to TRBJ2-7; D is perhaps TRBD1 (5 bases). This CDR3 spans 15 amino acids. Trimming shortened V by 3 bases and J by 3 bases, and 15 bases separated the two germline ends. The CDR3 is CASSFLQQGLYEQYF. CDR3 DNA: TGTGCCAGCAGTTTTCTCCAGCAGGGTCTCTACGAGCAGTACTTC.

This clonotype was found many times. The chain combines TRBV28 with TRBJ2-4, with a tentative D call TRBD1 (5 bases). CDR1 and CDR2 from the germline V gene are MDHEN and SYDVKM. CDR3 size: 15 residues. V was trimmed by 8 bases and J by 5 bases, leaving 19 bases between them. The CDR3 nucleotides are TGTGCCAGCTCGAATCCGTACGACAGCCAAAACATTCAGTACTTC. Amino acids: CASSNPYDSQNIQYF.

There are a few counts of this clonotype. The chain uses TRBV30 and TRBJ1-3; D is unclear. The germline gives CDR1 GTSNPN, CDR2 SVGIG (reference sequence). The CDR3 has 14 residues. The V end was cut by 0 bases, the J end by 1 base, with 7 bases between. CDR3 in amino acids: CAWSVGPSGNTIYF. CDR3 in DNA: TGTGCCTGGAGTGTAGGACCATCTGGAAACACCATATATTTT.

The rearrangement uses TRBV5-1 and TRBJ2-3, with 7 bases fitting TRBD2. Germline V gives CDR1 SGHRS, CDR2 YFSETQ. V lost 9 bases, J lost 3 bases, and 13 bases stayed unmatched. CDR3 length: 15 amino acids. The CDR3 DNA reads as TGCGCCACCGGGGGGAGAGGGCGAGTAACAGATACGCAGTATTTT. Translating it yields CATGGRGRVTDTQYF.

The sample holds many counts of this clonotype. The CDR3 region has the DNA TGTGCCATCAGTGAGTCGTTAGGGTTCAACGGGGGTGAGCAGTTCTTC. This codes for CAISESLGFNGGEQFF. V gene TRBV10-3 combines with J gene TRBJ2-1; D may be TRBD2 (6 bases). This CDR3 is built from 16 residues. The V and J ends lost 0 bases and 9 bases respectively, with 18 bases between them. Germline assignment: CDR1 ENHRY and CDR2 SYGVKD.

This clonotype showed up just a few times. The CDR3 here is CASSSRGGRAETQYF. The DNA of the CDR3 is TGTGCCAGCAGTTCCCGGGGGGGCCGTGCGGAGACCCAGTACTTC. V gene TRBV28 combines with J gene TRBJ2-5, with 8 bases matching TRBD2. Germline loops: CDR1 MDHEN, CDR2 SYDVKM. J was trimmed by 5 bases and V by 4 bases; bases with no gene match: 9. The CDR3 has 15 amino acids.

The chain is built from TRBV5-5 and TRBJ1-1; perhaps TRBD1 as D (5 bases). Trimming took off 7 bases at V and 1 base at J, with 14 bases between the two ends. CDR1 is SGHKS and CDR2 is YYEKEE in the germline V gene (reference sequence). The CDR3 covers 14 residues. The CDR3 here is CASEIRVGNTEAFF. CDR3 bases: TGTGCCAGCGAAATCAGGGTTGGGAACACTGAAGCTTTCTTT. Using reference TRBV5-5 and TRBJ1-1 for the parts outside the CDR3, the full variable domain is DAGVTQSPTHLIKTRGQQVTLRCSPISGHKSVSWYQQVLGQGPQFIFQYYEKEERGRGNFPDRFSARQFPNYSSELNVNALLLGDSALYLCASEIRVGNTEAFFGQGTRLTVV.

This clonotype was picked up many times. The chain combines TRBV29-1 with TRBJ2-7, with D possibly TRBD1 on 6 matching bases. V was cut by 3 bases and J by 5 bases, with 11 bases left in between. The CDR3 totals 12 residues. Looked up from germline, CDR1 is SQVTM and CDR2 is ANQGSEA. The CDR3 loop is CSVEPGQHEQYF. CDR3 DNA sequence: TGCAGCGTTGAGCCCGGACAGCACGAGCAGTACTTC.

This clonotype was seen ten or more times. The chain carries TRBV10-3 and TRBJ2-7; 10 bases line up with TRBD1. This CDR3 is built from 19 residues. Per the germline V gene, CDR1 is ENHRY and CDR2 is SYGVKD. The ends lost 5 bases at V and 1 base at J; junction bases unmatched: 17. This CDR3 is CAISSSPLTGTGDSYEQYF. Here the CDR3 DNA reads TGTGCCATCAGTTCATCCCCGCTTACCGGGACAGGGGATTCCTACGAGCAGTACTTC.